Shown below are 24 T cell receptor beta chains from a single sample sequenced in a study of response to subunit inactivated influenza vaccine (dated by TCRdb to 2016 to 2019). Libraries came from RT-PCR. The listed sequencing device is Illumina HiSeq 2500. TCRdb reanalyzed the raw reads on its own, using fastp at Q25 for trimming and MiXCR for clone calling, and kept in-frame beta chains. Rows with one shared CDR3 protein collapse into an entry with the most common genes and DNA. In all, the sample holds roughly 790,000 distinct CDR3 sequences, and 21% of those were seen once. 10% of the sample comes from the top ten. The specimen comprised PBMCs from blood, sampled approximately 5 days after vaccination. The receptor source for this set is a man in his fifties or sixties who received an inactivated influenza vaccine. Donor details come from another sample of the same person, matched by shared clones.

The DNA of the CDR3 is TGTGCCAGCAGACCGAGCCGGGACAGCTACTTAGAGACCCAGTACTTC. Its protein product is CASRPSRDSYLETQYF. This chain uses TRBV12-3 or TRBV12-4 with TRBJ2-5; 7 bases align to TRBD1. The CDR3 contains 16 residues. Germline trimming cut 6 bases from V and 4 bases from J; bases unmatched to any gene: 14.

This clonotype was seen a handful of times. This chain connects TRBV20-1 to TRBJ2-3; 11 nucleotides line up with TRBD2. The CDR3 runs 15 residues. V shed 6 bases, J shed 2 bases, and the junction held 7 bases outside the gene matches. Germline-derived CDR1 and CDR2 are DFQATT and SNEGSKA (reference sequence). As DNA, the CDR3 is TGCAGTGCATATACTAGCGGGGGTTACACAGATACGCAGTATTTT. Protein sequence: CSAYTSGGYTDTQYF.

This clonotype was counted a few times. The chain combines TRBV28 with TRBJ1-5; D is unresolved. The germline V gene has CDR1 MDHEN and CDR2 SYDVKM. The CDR3 spans 14 residues. V lost 6 bases and J 0 bases, leaving 9 bases between the germline ends. The CDR3 sequence: CASRSLNSNQPQHF. The CDR3 DNA reads TGTGCCAGCAGGAGCCTTAATAGCAATCAGCCCCAGCATTTT.

The V gene is TRBV11-2, the J gene TRBJ1-1, with D possibly being TRBD1 (6 bases). Looked up from germline, CDR1 is SGHAT and CDR2 is FQNNGV. V lost 7 bases and J 0 bases, leaving 15 bases between the germline ends. This CDR3 is built from 15 residues. The CDR3 reads CASNGGGHMNTEAFF. The CDR3 DNA is TGTGCCAGCAACGGCGGGGGACATATGAACACTGAAGCTTTCTTT.

This sequence joins TRBV5-1 and TRBJ1-1; possibly TRBD1 for D (5 bases). CDR3 length: 15 amino acids. V dropped 2 bases and J dropped 1 base, with 12 bases sitting between them. In germline, CDR1 is SGHRS, CDR2 YFSETQ. The CDR3 reads CASSFGGAANTEAFF. The CDR3 nucleotides are TGCGCCAGCAGCTTTGGGGGAGCGGCGAACACTGAAGCTTTCTTT.

V usage is TRBV20-1 and J usage is TRBJ2-7, with unresolved D. Trimming cost V 3 bases and J 3 bases, with 18 bases left between them. The CDR3 is 15 amino acids. Germline V CDR1 and CDR2: DFQATT, SNEGSKA (reference sequence). CDR3 amino acids: CSASRIEVPGYEQYF. The CDR3 bases are TGCAGTGCTAGTCGCATTGAGGTCCCTGGCTACGAGCAGTACTTC.

This clonotype was picked up a small number of times. The genes are TRBV20-1 and TRBJ1-5; 9 bases line up with TRBD1. The CDR3 length is 17 residues. V was pared by 3 bases and J by 0 bases, with 9 bases of the junction left unmatched. Per the germline V gene, CDR1 is DFQATT and CDR2 is SNEGSKA (reference sequence). CDR3 coding DNA: TGCAGTGCTAGTTCCGGGACAGGGATCTTTAGCAATCAGCCCCAGCATTTT. It is translated as CSASSGTGIFSNQPQHF.

The rearrangement uses TRBV4-1 and TRBJ1-5; D remains unclear. CDR1 is MGHRA and CDR2 is YSYEKL in the germline V gene. The CDR3 runs to 13 residues. V was cut by 4 bases and J by 5 bases, with 9 bases left in between. The DNA for the CDR3 is TGCGCCAGCAGCCCCCACTTGTATCAGCCCCAGCATTTT. Its protein product is CASSPHLYQPQHF.

In its sample, this clonotype was seen many times. The chain carries TRBV12-3 or TRBV12-4 and TRBJ1-5; D not resolved. Trimming stripped 4 bases from V and 6 bases from J, with 7 bases between. The CDR3 consists of 12 residues. CDR3 DNA sequence: TGTGCCAGCAGTTATCCGGGTCAGCCCCAGCATTTT. Protein product: CASSYPGQPQHF.

The V call is TRBV5-1, the J call TRBJ2-1; 11 bases agree with TRBD2. V shed 4 bases and J 6 bases; nucleotides not matched to a gene: 12. CDR1 SGHRS and CDR2 YFSETQ come from the germline V gene. This CDR3 is 17 amino acids long. CDR3 loop: CASSLSTSGSVGNEQFF. In DNA form, the CDR3 reads TGCGCCAGCAGCCTCTCTACTAGCGGGAGTGTTGGCAATGAGCAGTTCTTC.

V and J are TRBV4-3 and TRBJ2-2; D unresolved. The germline CDR1 and CDR2 sequences are LGHNA and YSLEER. The V end was cut by 4 bases, the J end by 3 bases, with 15 bases between. The CDR3 has 16 residues. The CDR3, as DNA: TGCGCCAGCAGCCCCGCGGCCGCACCTGACACCGGGGAGCTGTTTTTT. Translated: CASSPAAAPDTGELFF.

The rearrangement links TRBV7-9 to TRBJ1-2, with a possible D match to TRBD1 (5 bases). V lost 2 bases and J 3 bases, leaving 10 bases between the germline ends. This CDR3 comprises 14 residues. Germline assignment: CDR1 SEHNR and CDR2 FQNEAQ (reference sequence). The CDR3 nucleotides read TGTGCCAGCAGCTTACCGACAGACCACTATGGCTACACCTTC. Residues: CASSLPTDHYGYTF.

This clonotype was counted ten times or more. The chain combines TRBV7-9 with TRBJ1-2; 7 bases match TRBD1. The CDR3 loop spans 14 amino acids. Germline loops: CDR1 SEHNR, CDR2 FQNEAQ (reference sequence). Trimming took 4 bases from V and 4 from J; bases not matched to a gene: 6. CDR3 nucleotide sequence: TGTGCCAGCAGCTCCGGACAGGCTATCTATGGCTACACCTTC. This encodes CASSSGQAIYGYTF.

In its sample, this clonotype was seen a few times. The J gene is TRBJ1-1, the V gene TRBV24-1; no clear D. With 4 bases removed from V and 0 bases from J, the gap between germline ends came to 8 bases. The CDR3 has 14 amino acids. Looked up from germline, CDR1 is KGHDR and CDR2 is SFDVKD. The DNA of the CDR3 is TGTGCCACCAGTGACGGAGGGTTGAACACTGAAGCTTTCTTT. This codes for CATSDGGLNTEAFF.

This clonotype was recorded a few times. V is TRBV9 and J is TRBJ2-7, with D possibly being TRBD2 (5 bases). Trimming took 3 bases from V and 6 from J, leaving 13 bases between them. The CDR3 sequence is 13 residues long. CDR1 is SGDLS and CDR2 is YYNGEE in the germline V gene. CDR3 DNA: TGTGCCAGCAGCGACCGGGAACGCGGCGAGCAGTACTTC. This sequence encodes CASSDRERGEQYF.

The chain joins TRBV15 to TRBJ1-2, with a tentative D call TRBD1 (5 bases). Germline V CDR1 and CDR2: LNHNV, YYDKDF (reference sequence). Trimming took off 2 bases at V and 5 bases at J, with 15 bases between the two ends. The CDR3 extends over 15 amino acids. DNA for the CDR3: TGTGCCACCAGCAGACAGAGACAGTCCGGATATGGCTACACCTTC. This gives the protein CATSRQRQSGYGYTF.

The V gene is TRBV28, the J gene TRBJ1-4, with 8 bases that match TRBD1. This CDR3 comprises 14 residues. The germline V gene encodes CDR1 MDHEN and CDR2 SYDVKM. The trim removed 4 bases at V and 7 bases at J, leaving 5 bases unmatched. The CDR3: CASSSLTGGEKLFF. CDR3 DNA: TGTGCCAGCAGTTCCCTTACAGGGGGTGAAAAACTGTTTTTT.

The chain has TRBV10-3 and TRBJ2-3, with 7 positions matching TRBD2. Trimming cost V 4 bases and J 10 bases; bases outside gene matches: 5. The CDR3 is made up of 12 amino acids. Germline values: CDR1 ENHRY, CDR2 SYGVKD. The DNA of the CDR3 is TGTGCCATCAGTGTGTCGGGGGGAGCGCAGTATTTT. Translation: CAISVSGGAQYF.

The gene calls are TRBV4-3 and TRBJ2-1; no clear D. CDR3 size: 12 residues. Trimming left V 1 base short and J 10 bases short, with 8 bases between. Germline V gene data show CDR1 as LGHNA and CDR2 as YSLEER. The CDR3 loop reads CASSQAIGEQFF. The CDR3 DNA sequence: TGCGCCAGCAGCCAAGCAATAGGCGAGCAGTTCTTC.

V and J are TRBV29-1 and TRBJ1-2, with D tentatively TRBD1 (5 bases). Germline CDR1 and CDR2: SQVTM and ANQGSEA. CDR3 length: 13 residues. Trimming took off 5 bases at V and 8 bases at J, with 18 bases between the two ends. The CDR3, as DNA: TGCAGCGTTAAAGGGGACGTCTCCGGGGGCTACACCTTC. Protein product: CSVKGDVSGGYTF.

The chain links TRBV29-1 to TRBJ2-7, with D tentatively TRBD2 (7 bases). Trimming pared 4 bases from V and 5 bases from J, leaving 15 bases between. Germline lookup yields CDR1 SQVTM and CDR2 ANQGSEA. This CDR3 spans 13 amino acids. CDR3 DNA: TGCAGCGTTGGTAGGGGGGAGGGAGACGAGCAGTACTTC. Translated: CSVGRGEGDEQYF.

This clonotype was counted a few times. This chain links TRBV7-2 with TRBJ2-7, with 10 bases lining up with TRBD1. Trimming removed 4 bases from V and 4 bases from J; junction bases left unmatched: 10. CDR1 SGHTA and CDR2 FQGNSA come from the germline V gene. CDR3 length equals 16 residues. As DNA, the CDR3 is TGTGCCAGCAGCTCTTTTCGGGACAGGGGCCTTTACGAGCAGTACTTC. Its translation is CASSSFRDRGLYEQYF.

This clonotype was observed a few times. V usage is TRBV6-2 or TRBV6-3 and J usage is TRBJ1-2; D call uncertain. The V gene's germline CDR1 is MNHEY and CDR2 SVGEGT. The CDR3 sequence is 15 residues long. V dropped 4 bases and J dropped 4 bases, with 16 bases sitting between them. CDR3 sequence reads: CASSFFLASPYGYTF. CDR3 bases: TGTGCCAGCAGTTTCTTTCTCGCGAGCCCCTATGGCTACACCTTC.

This rearrangement joins TRBV19 to TRBJ2-2; 11 bases match TRBD1. After removal of 7 bases from V and 4 bases from J, the junction contained 5 bases not matched to a gene. This CDR3 is 15 amino acids long. Germline lookup yields CDR1 LNHDA and CDR2 SQIVND (reference sequence). Here the CDR3 reads CASTPGQGATGELFF. CDR3 bases: TGTGCCAGTACCCCTGGACAGGGGGCCACCGGGGAGCTGTTTTTT.